The 16 T cell receptor beta chains listed next were all sequenced from one sample in a study of PD-L1 blockade in urothelial cancer. The repertoire was sequenced with immunoSEQ multiplex PCR; TCRdb's copy has only in-frame clones and lacks some. The data contain under 80,000 clones, roughly 76% of them singletons. Time point reported: pretreatment peripheral blood. The source was PBMCs, collected around atezolizumab (anti-PD-L1) treatment. The receptors stem from a man between 65 and 85 years old with urothelial cancer.

This sequence joins TRBV19 and TRBJ2-7; 12 nucleotides match TRBD2. V lost 1 base, J lost 1 base, and 5 bases stayed unmatched. Germline loops: CDR1 LNHDA, CDR2 SQIVND (reference sequence). This CDR3 contains 17 residues. The CDR3 DNA reads TGTGCCAGTAGTATAGCGGCTAGCGGGAGGGCGTCCTACGAGCAGTACTTC. Residues: CASSIAASGRASYEQYF.

The genes are TRBV19 and TRBJ1-2; 8 bases are shared with TRBD1. V lost 5 bases and J lost 7; bases outside the gene matches: 3. Germline CDR1 and CDR2: LNHDA and SQIVND (reference sequence). This CDR3 has 12 amino acids. The CDR3 sequence: CASSGQGGGYTF. In DNA form, the CDR3 reads TGTGCCAGTAGTGGACAGGGAGGTGGCTACACCTTC.

The chain carries TRBV7-6 and TRBJ2-1; 10 nucleotides line up with TRBD1. The CDR3 extends over 15 amino acids. V lost 1 base, J lost 8 bases, and 5 bases stayed unmatched. Germline V gene lookup returns CDR1 SGHVS and CDR2 FNYEAQ. The CDR3 protein is CASSLEVTGGYEQFF. In DNA, the CDR3 is TGTGCCAGCAGCTTAGAAGTGACAGGGGGCTATGAGCAGTTCTTC.

V and J are TRBV7-9 and TRBJ1-1, with TRBD1 matching over 7 bases. This CDR3 is built from 15 residues. J was trimmed by 7 bases and V by 4 bases; bases with no gene match: 12. Germline CDR1 is SEHNR and CDR2 is FQNEAQ (reference sequence). CDR3 nucleotide sequence: TGTGCCAGCAGCTACAACAGGGGAGGAATCGATGAAGCTTTCTTT. Amino acid sequence: CASSYNRGGIDEAFF. The variable domain in full, completed from reference TRBV7-9 and TRBJ1-1, reads DTGVSQNPRHKITKRGQNVTFRCDPISEHNRLYWYRQTLGQGPEFLTYFQNEAQLEKSRLLSDRFSAERPKGSFSTLEIQRTEQGDSAMYLCASSYNRGGIDEAFFGQGTRLTVV.

The V call is TRBV25-1, the J call TRBJ1-3, with D tentatively TRBD1 (5 bases). The germline gives CDR1 MGHDK, CDR2 SYGVNS. This CDR3 spans 15 amino acids. Trimming shortened V by 7 bases and J by 9 bases, and 22 bases separated the two germline ends. DNA for the CDR3: TGTGCCAGCACCCCTGGGGGGTCCCCTTCTGGCACCATATATTTT. Translation gives CASTPGGSPSGTIYF.

V gene TRBV5-1 combines with J gene TRBJ1-1, with D perhaps TRBD1 (6 bases). The CDR3 totals 13 residues. The germline V and J ends were trimmed by 4 bases and 6 bases, with 13 bases remaining between them. Germline CDR1 SGHRS, CDR2 YFSETQ. CDR3 sequence: CASSPAGASEAFF. The CDR3 DNA reads TGCGCCAGCAGCCCCGCGGGGGCCTCTGAAGCTTTCTTT.

Only a few counts were recorded for this clone. The rearrangement joins TRBV19 to TRBJ2-2; D perhaps matches TRBD1 (6 bases). The CDR3 runs to 15 residues. Looked up from germline, CDR1 is LNHDA and CDR2 is SQIVND (reference sequence). Trimming pared 6 bases from V and 3 bases from J, leaving 14 bases between. The CDR3 sequence is CASRHRARDTGELFF. The CDR3 DNA reads TGTGCCAGTAGGCACAGGGCCCGGGACACCGGGGAGCTGTTTTTT.

V is TRBV7-5 and J is TRBJ2-1; whether TRBD2, the table's D call, matches the DNA was not checked. TRBV7-5 has pseudogene status. The CDR3 length is 16 residues. CDR3 nucleotides: TGTGCCAGAAGCGATAGGGTTAGCGGAGGATACAATGAGCAGTTCTTC. Protein product: CARSDRVSGGYNEQFF.

The CDR3 sequence is CASSLAASGAYNEQFF. For the CDR3, the DNA is TGTGCCAGCAGCTTAGCGGCCAGCGGCGCGTACAATGAGCAGTTCTTC. The V call is TRBV7-2, the J call TRBJ2-1; possibly TRBD2 for D (5 bases). Per germline, CDR1 SGHTA and CDR2 FQGNSA. CDR3 length: 16 amino acids. V was pared by 0 bases and J by 4 bases, with 13 bases between. Full variable domain (outside the CDR3, taken from reference TRBV7-2 and TRBJ2-1): GAGVSQSPSNKVTEKGKDVELRCDPISGHTALYWYRQSLGQGLEFLIYFQGNSAPDKSGLPSDRFSAERTGGSVSTLTIQRTQQEDSAVYLCASSLAASGAYNEQFFGPGTRLTVL.

A single count supports this clone. The CDR3 region has the DNA TGTGCCAGCAGCCCGGACGGGAGGGCCGGGGAGCTGTTTTTT. This sequence encodes CASSPDGRAGELFF. V gene TRBV6-5 combines with J gene TRBJ2-2; TRBD2 agrees at 8 bases. The trim removed 6 bases at V and 6 bases at J, leaving 6 bases unmatched. CDR1 is MNHEY and CDR2 is SVGAGI in the germline V gene. The CDR3 runs to 14 residues.

The chain joins TRBV7-9 to TRBJ1-4, with D maybe TRBD1 (5 bases). Trimming stripped 0 bases from V and 5 bases from J, with 7 bases between. The CDR3 is made up of 14 amino acids. Germline V lookup: CDR1 SEHNR, CDR2 FQNEAQ (reference sequence). The CDR3 here is CASSLAQGNEKLFF. The CDR3 nucleotides are TGTGCCAGCAGCTTAGCGCAGGGCAATGAAAAACTGTTTTTT.

The chain recombines TRBV5-1 with TRBJ2-2; 7 bases align to TRBD2. Germline V gives CDR1 SGHRS, CDR2 YFSETQ. The CDR3 is 16 amino acids. The ends lost 2 bases at V and 5 bases at J; junction bases unmatched: 9. The CDR3 here is CASSLGRGAETGELFF. CDR3 sequence (DNA): TGCGCCAGCAGCTTAGGGAGGGGAGCGGAGACCGGGGAGCTGTTTTTT.

The chain recombines TRBV9 with TRBJ2-1; 10 bases are shared with TRBD1. This CDR3 has 20 amino acids. Germline lookup yields CDR1 SGDLS and CDR2 YYNGEE. With 4 bases clipped from V and 1 base from J, the junction kept 17 bases outside the gene matches. The CDR3 loop is CASSIGQGVNQAESYNEQFF. CDR3 DNA sequence: TGTGCCAGCAGCATCGGACAGGGGGTTAACCAAGCGGAATCCTACAATGAGCAGTTCTTC.

V gene TRBV5-1 combines with J gene TRBJ2-2; D may be TRBD2 (6 bases). The germline CDR1 and CDR2 sequences are SGHRS and YFSETQ. V dropped 4 bases and J dropped 7 bases, with 14 bases sitting between them. This CDR3 is built from 14 residues. Here the CDR3 DNA reads TGCGCCAGCAGCCCTGGACCGGGGGACGGGGAGCTGTTTTTT. Translating it yields CASSPGPGDGELFF.

The chain combines TRBV7-3 with TRBJ2-3; maybe TRBD2 (6 bases). V lost 6 bases to trimming and J lost 1 base, with 8 bases between them. The germline CDR1 and CDR2 sequences are SGHTA and FQGTGA. The CDR3 loop spans 13 amino acids. Here the CDR3 DNA reads TGTGCCAGCAGTGGGACTCGCACAGATACGCAGTATTTT. Amino acid sequence: CASSGTRTDTQYF.

CDR3 residues: CASSGTDLSNQPQHF. The CDR3 nucleotides read TGTGCCAGCAGCGGGACAGACCTTAGCAATCAGCCCCAGCATTTT. The chain links TRBV6-1 to TRBJ1-5; 7 nucleotides match TRBD1. V lost 6 bases and J lost 0; bases outside the gene matches: 5. CDR1 and CDR2 from the germline V gene are MNHNS and SASEGT. The CDR3 loop spans 15 amino acids.